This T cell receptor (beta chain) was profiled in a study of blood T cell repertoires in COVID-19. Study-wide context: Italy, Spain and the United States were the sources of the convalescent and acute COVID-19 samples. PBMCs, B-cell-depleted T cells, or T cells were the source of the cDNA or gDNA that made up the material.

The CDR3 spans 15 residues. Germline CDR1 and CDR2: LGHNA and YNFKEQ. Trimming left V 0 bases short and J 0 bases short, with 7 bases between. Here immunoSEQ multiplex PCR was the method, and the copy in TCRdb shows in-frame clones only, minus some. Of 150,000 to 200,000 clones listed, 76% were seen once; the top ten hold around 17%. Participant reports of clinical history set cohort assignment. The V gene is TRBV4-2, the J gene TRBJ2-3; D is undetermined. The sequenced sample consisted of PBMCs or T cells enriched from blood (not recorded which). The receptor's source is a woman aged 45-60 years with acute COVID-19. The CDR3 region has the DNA TGTGCCAGCAGCCAAGAGTTAGAAAGCACAGATACGCAGTATTTT. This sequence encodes CASSQELESTDTQYF.